The 3 T cell receptor beta chains presented below share a single source sample, sequenced in a study of blood T cell repertoires in COVID-19. Sequencing used immunoSEQ multiplex PCR; TCRdb keeps in-frame clones, though not all of them. This sample yields over 300,000 clones, of which about 89% are seen a single time; 1.2% belongs to the top ten. The sample was peripheral blood. Receptor source: a man in his forties with acute or convalescent COVID-19.

The chain has TRBV28 and TRBJ2-7, with a weak D call TRBD2 (6 bases). The CDR3 is 15 amino acids. Germline loops: CDR1 MDHEN, CDR2 SYDVKM. V was shortened by 4 bases and J by 5 bases, with 18 bases between the two germline ends. The CDR3 loop is CASSWTGVRSHEQYF. The CDR3 bases are TGTGCCAGCAGTTGGACGGGAGTAAGGTCGCACGAGCAGTACTTC.

This clone has more than one count but fewer than ten. This chain joins TRBV28 and TRBJ1-1; a weak D match, TRBD1 (5 bases). Germline-derived CDR1 and CDR2 are MDHEN and SYDVKM. Trimming left V 2 bases short and J 0 bases short, with 10 bases between. The CDR3 loop spans 15 amino acids. CDR3 residues: CASSLQGNMNTEAFF. The CDR3 DNA reads as TGTGCCAGCAGTTTACAGGGCAACATGAACACTGAAGCTTTCTTT.

The chain links TRBV19 to TRBJ1-3; D not certain. Germline CDR1 and CDR2: LNHDA and SQIVND (reference sequence). This CDR3 is built from 16 residues. V was clipped by 4 bases and J by 0 bases, with 13 bases between them. The CDR3 loop reads CASSTGLLSSGNTIYF. DNA for the CDR3: TGTGCCAGTAGTACGGGTCTTCTAAGCTCTGGAAACACCATATATTTT.